This T cell receptor (beta chain) was captured in a study of molecular identifiers for immune sequencing clone quantification. Germline V gene sequence: CDR1 SNHLY, CDR2 FYNNEI. CDR3 length: 14 residues. V lost 6 bases, J lost 0 bases, and 2 bases stayed unmatched. Ten or more counts support this clonotype. Preparation of the bulk TCR libraries relied on previously described methods and listed TCR primers. In TCRdb, the PCR reads were re-called with MiXCR into one record per CDR3 protein. The sample lists approximately 40,000 distinct CDR3 sequences, approximately 24% occurring once. The TCR originated in a human donor in good health. Some libraries in this study had Jurkat cell RNA spiked in. Sample: naive CD8+ T cells from blood, with Jurkat cell RNA spiked in. Regarding subset: FACS-sorted CD8+CD4-CCR7+CD45RA+ naive T cells. The V call is TRBV2, the J call TRBJ2-3, with 8 bases identical to TRBD2. CDR3 sequence: CASSGGASTDTQYF. In DNA, the CDR3 is TGTGCCAGCAGCGGGGGGGCTAGCACAGATACGCAGTATTTT.